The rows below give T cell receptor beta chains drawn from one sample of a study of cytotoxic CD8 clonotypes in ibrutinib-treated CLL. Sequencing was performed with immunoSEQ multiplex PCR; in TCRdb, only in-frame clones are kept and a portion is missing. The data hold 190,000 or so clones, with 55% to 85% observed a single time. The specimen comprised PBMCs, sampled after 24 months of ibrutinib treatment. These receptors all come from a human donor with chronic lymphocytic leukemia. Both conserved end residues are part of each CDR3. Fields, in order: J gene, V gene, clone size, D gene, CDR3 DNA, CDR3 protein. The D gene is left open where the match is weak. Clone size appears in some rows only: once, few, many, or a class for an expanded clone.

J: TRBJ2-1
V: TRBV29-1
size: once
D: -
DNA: TGCAGCGGGGGGACTCCAACTTCCTACAATGAGCAGTTCTTC
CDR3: CSGGTPTSYNEQFF

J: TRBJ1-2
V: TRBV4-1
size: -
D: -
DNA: TGCGCCAGCAGCCCGGAGCAATGGACGGAAATGTATGGCTACACCTTC
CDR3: CASSPEQWTEMYGYTF

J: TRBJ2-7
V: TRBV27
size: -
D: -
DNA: TGTGCCAGCAGTAAATTGGGGGCATACGAGCAGTACTTC
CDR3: CASSKLGAYEQYF

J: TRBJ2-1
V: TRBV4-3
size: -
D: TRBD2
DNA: TGCGCCAGCAGCCAAGAGATAGCGGGAGGGCTCAATGAGCAGTTCTTC
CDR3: CASSQEIAGGLNEQFF

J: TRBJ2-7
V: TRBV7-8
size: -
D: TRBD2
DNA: TGTGCCAGCAGCTTAGCGTGGGAGGGTTTCCATTACGAGCAGTACTTC
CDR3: CASSLAWEGFHYEQYF

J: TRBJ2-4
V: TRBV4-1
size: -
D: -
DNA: TGCGCCAGCAGTTGGGGTTCAGGGAACATTCAGTACTTC
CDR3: CASSWGSGNIQYF

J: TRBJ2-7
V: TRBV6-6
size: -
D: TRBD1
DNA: TGTGCCAGCAGACCAGGGGGAAACGAGCAGTACTTC
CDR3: CASRPGGNEQYF

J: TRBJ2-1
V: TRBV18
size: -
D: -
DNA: TGTGCCAGCTCACCACTCCAAGCCGGAGTGCATTGGGATGAGCAGTTCTTC
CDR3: CASSPLQAGVHWDEQFF

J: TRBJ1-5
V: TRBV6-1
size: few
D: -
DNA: TGTGCCAGCAGTGGGCATTATAGCAATCAGCCCCAGCATTTT
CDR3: CASSGHYSNQPQHF

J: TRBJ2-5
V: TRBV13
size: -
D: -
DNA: TGTGCCAGCAGCTTAGGAACAGGGATCCAAGAGACCCAGTACTTC
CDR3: CASSLGTGIQETQYF

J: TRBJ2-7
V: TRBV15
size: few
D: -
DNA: TGTGCCACCAGCAGGGACACCTCCTACGAGCAGTACTTC
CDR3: CATSRDTSYEQYF

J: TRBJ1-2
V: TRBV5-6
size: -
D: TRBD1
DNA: TGTGCCAGCAGCGAATCGACAGGGCCCCTAAACGTTCTCACCTTC
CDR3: CASSESTGPLNVLTF

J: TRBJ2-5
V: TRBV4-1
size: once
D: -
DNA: TGCGCCAGCAGCCAAGCGGCTTTCCAAGAGACCCAGTACTTC
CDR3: CASSQAAFQETQYF

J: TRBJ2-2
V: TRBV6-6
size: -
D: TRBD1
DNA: TGTGCCAGCAAAAGGGACAGGGGGCCCGGGGAGCTGTTTTTT
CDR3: CASKRDRGPGELFF

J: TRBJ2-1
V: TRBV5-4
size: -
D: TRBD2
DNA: TGTGCCAGCAGCTTGCCGGGCGGGGGGTTCAATGAGCAGTTCTTC
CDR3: CASSLPGGGFNEQFF

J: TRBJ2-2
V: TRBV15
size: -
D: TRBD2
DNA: TGTGCCACCAGCAAGGGACTAGCGGGATTGGGGACCGGGGAGCTGTTTTTT
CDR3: CATSKGLAGLGTGELFF

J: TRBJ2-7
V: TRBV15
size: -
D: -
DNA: TGTGCCACCAGCACCAGATGGGGAGGATCCTACGAGCAGTACTTC
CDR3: CATSTRWGGSYEQYF

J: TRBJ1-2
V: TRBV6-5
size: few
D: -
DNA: TGTGCCAGCAGTTACTCAGTTAACTATGGCTACACCTTC
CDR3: CASSYSVNYGYTF

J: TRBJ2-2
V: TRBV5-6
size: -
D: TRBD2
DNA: TGTGCCAGCAGGGATGGCGGGAGGAACACCGGGGAGCTGTTTTTT
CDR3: CASRDGGRNTGELFF

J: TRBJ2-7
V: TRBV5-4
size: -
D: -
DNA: TGTGCCAGCAGCTTGGGGGGCACGGACACCTACGAGCAGTACTTC
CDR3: CASSLGGTDTYEQYF

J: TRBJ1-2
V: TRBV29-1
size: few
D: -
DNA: TGCAGCGTTTTTGACAGTTCTGGCTACACCTTC
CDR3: CSVFDSSGYTF

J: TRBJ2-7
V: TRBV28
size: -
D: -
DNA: TGTGCCAGCAGTACCCGTATGTCGGGTGAGGGGTACGAGCAGTACTTC
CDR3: CASSTRMSGEGYEQYF

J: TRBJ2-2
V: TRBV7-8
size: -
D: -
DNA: TGTGCCAGCAGCCAGTGGGCAGGGCTGAACACCGGGGAGCTGTTTTTT
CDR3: CASSQWAGLNTGELFF

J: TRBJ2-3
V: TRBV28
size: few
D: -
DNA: TGTGCCAGCAGTTCTGGTAGCACAGATACGCAGTATTTT
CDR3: CASSSGSTDTQYF

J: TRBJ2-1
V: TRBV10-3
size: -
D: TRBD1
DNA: TGTGCCATCAGGATGGACAGGGAAAATGAGCAGTTCTTC
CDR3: CAIRMDRENEQFF

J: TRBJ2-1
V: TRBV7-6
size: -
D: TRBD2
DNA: TGTGCCAGCAGCCCCGGCAGCTCCTGGGCGGGAGGGCCGATGGATGAGCAGTTCTTC
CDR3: CASSPGSSWAGGPMDEQFF

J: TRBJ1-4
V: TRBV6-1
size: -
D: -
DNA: TGTGCCAGCAGTGAACGTGTAAGGGGTTCTAATGAAAAACTGTTTTTT
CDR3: CASSERVRGSNEKLFF

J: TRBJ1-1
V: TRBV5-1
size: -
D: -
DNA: TGCGCCAGCAGCTGGGGGCAGGGGCATGAAGCTTTCTTT
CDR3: CASSWGQGHEAFF

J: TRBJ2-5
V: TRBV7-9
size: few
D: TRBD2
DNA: TGTGCCAGCAGCGTGGCGGGACTAGCGGGAGCGGAGACCCAGTACTTC
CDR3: CASSVAGLAGAETQYF

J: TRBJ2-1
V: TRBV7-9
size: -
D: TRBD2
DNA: TGTGCCTGCGCACAGCGGGGGTACAATGAGCAGTTCTTC
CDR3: CACAQRGYNEQFF

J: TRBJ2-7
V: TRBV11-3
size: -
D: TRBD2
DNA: TGTGCCAGCAGCTTAGGACTAGCGGGATACGAGCAGTACTTC
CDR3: CASSLGLAGYEQYF

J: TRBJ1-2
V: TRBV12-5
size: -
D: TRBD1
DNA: TGTGCTAGTGGTTTGGATACAGGGGGTTTCTATGGCTACACCTTC
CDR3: CASGLDTGGFYGYTF

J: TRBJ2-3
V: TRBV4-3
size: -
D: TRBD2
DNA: TGCGCCAGCAGCCAATCCGGCCTAGCGGAGGGGGATACGCAGTATTTT
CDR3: CASSQSGLAEGDTQYF

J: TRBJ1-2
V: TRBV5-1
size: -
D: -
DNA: TGCGCCAGCAGCTTGGGTCAGGCGGGGGATGGCTACACCTTC
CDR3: CASSLGQAGDGYTF

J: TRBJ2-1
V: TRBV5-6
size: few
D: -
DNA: TGTGCCAGCAGCTTAGTTTCCGGGATTAATGAGCAGTTCTTC
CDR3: CASSLVSGINEQFF